Each of the 26 T cell receptor beta chains below was sequenced from the same sample in a study of cytomegalovirus exposure and HLA in healthy donors. The PCR contained 60 Vbeta and 13 Jbeta primers. Sequencing was performed with immunoSEQ multiplex PCR; in TCRdb, only in-frame clones are kept and a portion is missing. The table has around 65,000 clones, about 63% seen once. Input material: PBMCs. The receptor source for this set is a man aged 40-49 years in good health and CMV-seropositive.

The chain has TRBV29-1 and TRBJ2-7; maybe TRBD2 (5 bases). The CDR3 loop spans 14 amino acids. The V gene's germline CDR1 is SQVTM and CDR2 ANQGSEA. Trimming took 3 bases from V and 2 from J, leaving 14 bases between them. The CDR3 DNA reads TGCAGCGTTGACAAGGATGAAGCGGCCTACGAGCAGTACTTC. It codes for CSVDKDEAAYEQYF.

For this clone: Within the sample, other DNA sequences also encode this same CDR3. This chain links TRBV13 with TRBJ2-3; 7 nucleotides match TRBD2. Germline V gene sequence: CDR1 PRHDT, CDR2 FYEKMQ (reference sequence). The length of the CDR3 is 15 residues. V lost 5 bases, J lost 2 bases, and 7 bases stayed unmatched. Written as DNA, the CDR3 is TGTGCCAGCAGCCCCGGGGGGTCTTTCACAGATACGCAGTATTTT. Protein product: CASSPGGSFTDTQYF.

The gene calls are TRBV19 and TRBJ2-6; D is ambiguous. The CDR3 spans 15 residues. Germline CDR1 is LNHDA and CDR2 is SQIVND (reference sequence). Trimming took 7 bases from V and 0 from J, leaving 10 bases between them. The CDR3, as DNA: TGTGCCAGTAAGCGCCTGGGCTCTGGGGCCAACGTCCTGACTTTC. This encodes CASKRLGSGANVLTF.

In this sample, this clone turned up once. The rearrangement joins TRBV4-3 to TRBJ2-2, with D unclear. CDR3 size: 14 residues. CDR1 is LGHNA, CDR2 YSLEER, per germline. Trimming removed 4 bases from V and 5 bases from J, with 11 bases in between. CDR3: CASSLKVGTGELFF. In nucleotides, the CDR3 is TGCGCCAGCAGCCTTAAGGTCGGGACCGGGGAGCTGTTTTTT.

This clone appeared once. CDR3: CASSQGSLEYNEQFF. The DNA for the CDR3 is TGCGCCAGCAGCCAAGGTTCACTCGAATACAATGAGCAGTTCTTC. The chain recombines TRBV4-3 with TRBJ2-1; no clear D gene. The V gene lost 1 base and the J gene lost 4 bases, with 11 bases spanning the gap. The germline gives CDR1 LGHNA, CDR2 YSLEER. The CDR3 spans 15 residues.

This clone has more than one count but fewer than ten. The chain is built from TRBV5-6 and TRBJ2-5; 8 bases are shared with TRBD2. Germline-derived CDR1 and CDR2 are SGHDT and YYEEEE. V lost 3 bases and J lost 11; bases outside the gene matches: 6. The CDR3 runs to 12 residues. In nucleotides, the CDR3 is TGTGCCAGCAGCTCCCTAGCGGGCCTTCAGTACTTC. Protein sequence: CASSSLAGLQYF.

V usage is TRBV6-6 and J usage is TRBJ2-3, with a weak D call TRBD2 (6 bases). V lost 5 bases and J 2 bases, leaving 11 bases between the germline ends. There are 14 residues in the CDR3. Germline V gene sequence: CDR1 MNHNY, CDR2 SVGAGI (reference sequence). In nucleotides, the CDR3 is TGTGCCAGCAGTCCCCAGGACTACACAGATACGCAGTATTTT. Its translation: CASSPQDYTDTQYF.

This clone came up a few times. This chain links TRBV5-1 with TRBJ1-4, with a weak D call TRBD1 (5 bases). The V gene's germline CDR1 is SGHRS and CDR2 YFSETQ. Trimming stripped 1 base from V and 4 bases from J, with 8 bases between. The CDR3 runs to 14 residues. The chain's CDR3 is CASSLRQGNEKLFF. CDR3 in DNA: TGCGCCAGCAGCTTGCGGCAGGGTAATGAAAAACTGTTTTTT.

The chain carries TRBV2 and TRBJ2-5, with TRBD1 matching 9 bases. The CDR3 is 14 residues long. Looked up from germline, CDR1 is SNHLY and CDR2 is FYNNEI. With V trimmed by 6 bases and J by 3 bases, 5 bases remained unmatched. CDR3 nucleotide sequence: TGTGCCAGCAGCGCGGACAGGGGTGAAGAGACCCAGTACTTC. It encodes CASSADRGEETQYF.

The V call is TRBV18, the J call TRBJ1-4, with a possible D match to TRBD1 (5 bases). Trimming shortened V by 3 bases and J by 3 bases, and 11 bases separated the two germline ends. This CDR3 spans 15 amino acids. The germline CDR1 and CDR2 sequences are KGHSH and LQKENI. The CDR3 protein is CASSPRQTSNEKLFF. CDR3 coding DNA: TGTGCCAGCTCACCTCGACAGACATCTAATGAAAAACTGTTTTTT. The whole variable domain, remainder taken from reference TRBV18 and TRBJ1-4, is NAGVMQNPRHLVRRRGQEARLRCSPMKGHSHVYWYRQLPEEGLKFMVYLQKENIIDESGMPKERFSAEFPKEGPSILRIQQVVRGDSAAYFCASSPRQTSNEKLFFGSGTQLSVL.

A few counts support this clone. The rearrangement joins TRBV4-2 to TRBJ2-3, with TRBD2 matching over 7 bases. The CDR3 loop spans 14 amino acids. The V gene end was trimmed by 3 bases and the J gene end by 1 base; junction bases not matched to a gene: 1. Germline V lookup: CDR1 LGHNA, CDR2 YNFKEQ. CDR3 nucleotides: TGTGCCAGCAGCCATGGACTAGGCACAGATACGCAGTATTTT. Translation gives CASSHGLGTDTQYF.

This clone was observed a handful of times. The genes are TRBV27 and TRBJ1-1; possibly TRBD1 for D (5 bases). The CDR3 consists of 15 residues. The germline gives CDR1 MNHEY, CDR2 SMNVEV (reference sequence). Trimming removed 5 bases at V and 4 bases at J, with 17 bases between. The CDR3 sequence is CASSTASGSGTEAFF. The CDR3 nucleotides are TGTGCCAGCAGTACTGCCTCAGGGTCGGGCACTGAAGCTTTCTTT.

J is TRBJ1-1 and V is TRBV19; TRBD1 is a possible D gene (6 bases). The CDR3 covers 14 residues. The V end lost 7 bases, the J end lost 3 bases, and 15 bases lay between the germline ends. Germline V gene sequence: CDR1 LNHDA, CDR2 SQIVND (reference sequence). CDR3: CASNRGQGYTEAFF. In DNA, the CDR3 is TGTGCCAGTAACCGAGGGCAGGGGTACACTGAAGCTTTCTTT.

This sequence joins TRBV6-5 and TRBJ2-5, with a weak D call TRBD1 (6 bases). The end of the DNA is better explained by TRBJ2-7, so the J call may be wrong. The CDR3 spans 15 residues. Germline CDR1 reads MNHEY; CDR2 reads SVGAGI. In DNA, the CDR3 is TGTGCCAGCAGTGCCTTTACAGGGCTGCCCTACGAGCAGTACTTC. This gives the protein CASSAFTGLPYEQYF.

V and J are TRBV7-9 and TRBJ2-5; the match to TRBD2 covers 7 bases. CDR3 size: 13 residues. CDR1 and CDR2 from the germline V gene are SEHNR and FQNEAQ (reference sequence). After removal of 3 bases from V and 11 bases from J, the junction contained 9 bases not matched to a gene. For the CDR3, the DNA is TGTGCCAGCAGCTTTGGCGGGAGCGGGGAGCAGTACTTC. This sequence encodes CASSFGGSGEQYF.

This sequence joins TRBV19 and TRBJ1-1; D not certain. The length of the CDR3 is 13 residues. Trimming took 2 bases from V and 4 from J, leaving 8 bases between them. Germline V gene data show CDR1 as LNHDA and CDR2 as SQIVND (reference sequence). The CDR3 is CASSIRGVTEAFF. CDR3 DNA: TGTGCCAGTAGTATAAGAGGAGTCACTGAAGCTTTCTTT.

The genes are TRBV6-5 and TRBJ1-6; 9 bases match TRBD1. CDR1 and CDR2 (germline): MNHEY, SVGAGI. J lost 6 bases, V lost 6 bases, and 3 bases had no gene match. This CDR3 is built from 14 residues. The CDR3 reads CASRGTGLNSPLHF. CDR3 nucleotide sequence: TGTGCCAGCAGAGGGACAGGGCTTAATTCACCCCTCCACTTT.

This chain joins TRBV29-1 and TRBJ2-7, with D possibly being TRBD2 (5 bases). The CDR3 runs to 14 residues. CDR1 and CDR2 (germline): SQVTM, ANQGSEA. The V gene lost 3 bases and the J gene lost 2 bases, with 14 bases spanning the gap. Here the CDR3 reads CSVERAEEAYEQYF. For the CDR3, the DNA is TGCAGCGTTGAGAGGGCGGAAGAGGCCTACGAGCAGTACTTC.

This clone was observed once. The chain joins TRBV9 to TRBJ2-7, with 8 positions matching TRBD2. Germline CDR1 is SGDLS and CDR2 is YYNGEE. V gave up 2 bases and J gave up 2 bases; unmatched junction bases: 9. The CDR3 is 16 residues long. CDR3 residues: CASSVGPISGTYEQYF. CDR3 DNA: TGTGCCAGCAGCGTTGGGCCCATTAGCGGGACCTACGAGCAGTACTTC.

As to this clone: A read error may account for a junction end that differs from germline. The chain employs TRBV7-7 and TRBJ2-1; 10 bases align to TRBD1. CDR1 and CDR2 from the germline V gene are SSHAT and FNYEAQ (reference sequence). The CDR3 spans 15 residues. The DNA of the CDR3 is TGTGCTAGCAGCCCGGACAGGGGGAGATACAATGAGCAGTTCTTC. Translating it yields CASSPDRGRYNEQFF.

This sequence joins TRBV7-9 and TRBJ2-3, with 12 bases identical to TRBD2. This CDR3 spans 16 amino acids. The V and J ends lost 4 bases and 0 bases, in that order; junction bases with no gene match: 2. The germline V gene has CDR1 SEHNR and CDR2 FQNEAQ (reference sequence). The CDR3 protein is CASSSGTSGSTDTQYF. The CDR3 region has the DNA TGTGCCAGCAGCTCGGGGACTAGCGGGAGCACAGATACGCAGTATTTT. Filled out from reference TRBV7-9 and TRBJ2-3, the complete variable domain reads DTGVSQNPRHKITKRGQNVTFRCDPISEHNRLYWYRQTLGQGPEFLTYFQNEAQLEKSRLLSDRFSAERPKGSFSTLEIQRTEQGDSAMYLCASSSGTSGSTDTQYFGPGTRLTVL.

In DNA, the CDR3 is TGTGCCAGCAGCGTAGGGTTAGATAATGACATTCAGTACTTC. It specifies CASSVGLDNDIQYF. The chain couples TRBV9 to TRBJ2-4; D gene unclear. Germline V gives CDR1 SGDLS, CDR2 YYNGEE. This CDR3 comprises 14 residues. V was shortened by 0 bases and J by 8 bases, with 12 bases between the two germline ends.

This sequence joins TRBV25-1 and TRBJ2-7; TRBD2 aligns across 9 bases. The trim removed 8 bases at V and 1 base at J, leaving 6 bases unmatched. The length of the CDR3 is 14 residues. Per germline, CDR1 MGHDK and CDR2 SYGVNS. The CDR3 loop reads CASRPSGASYEQYF. CDR3 sequence (DNA): TGTGCCAGCCGCCCTAGCGGGGCATCCTACGAGCAGTACTTC.

This clone occurred a few times. The chain is built from TRBV6-1 and TRBJ1-1; D may be TRBD1 (6 bases). The V gene lost 6 bases and the J gene lost 3 bases, with 8 bases spanning the gap. Germline CDR1 MNHNS, CDR2 SASEGT. CDR3 size: 12 residues. Written as DNA, the CDR3 is TGTGCCAGCAGAGGGGGGGACACTGAAGCTTTCTTT. It is translated as CASRGGDTEAFF.

J is TRBJ1-2 and V is TRBV6-5; TRBD1 matches 7 bases. The germline gives CDR1 MNHEY, CDR2 SVGAGI. The CDR3 sequence is 14 residues long. Trimming at V came to 6 bases and at J to 4 bases, leaving 8 bases not matched to a gene. The CDR3 nucleotides are TGTGCCAGCAGCCTAGGGGGCGGTCTCTATGGCTACACCTTC. It codes for CASSLGGGLYGYTF.

This clone has only a few counts. CDR3 residues: CAIASQADREIAEQYF. The CDR3 bases are TGTGCCATCGCCTCCCAGGCGGACAGGGAAATCGCCGAGCAGTACTTC. J is TRBJ2-7 and V is TRBV10-3, with 8 nucleotides matching TRBD1. Germline CDR1 is ENHRY and CDR2 is SYGVKD. CDR3 length: 16 residues. With 8 bases clipped from V and 6 bases from J, the junction kept 18 bases outside the gene matches.